This is a list of T cell receptor beta chains from one sample in a study of Ad26.COV2.S vaccination and SARS-CoV-2 variants. Sequencing used immunoSEQ multiplex PCR; TCRdb keeps in-frame clones, though not all of them. The table records around 500,000 clones, around 89% of them present only once. The source material was peripheral blood, sampled in a trial of Ad26.COV2.S vaccine versus placebo. The source is a person aged 18 to 65 who received the Ad26.COV2.S COVID-19 vaccine or a placebo. Each CDR3 is given with its conserved first and last residue. D genes are given only for firm matches. Size values are once, few and many counts, or a class for expanded clones, and some rows have none.

clone_size d_call j_call v_call cdr3_nt cdr3_aa
. . TRBJ1-1 TRBV7-8 TGTGCCAGCAGCTTAACGGAACGGTTTGTCGGGTCCTGGACTGAAGCTTTCTTT CASSLTERFVGSWTEAFF
. TRBD2 TRBJ2-1 TRBV15 TGTGCCACCAGCCAGCGGGGGGCCTACAATGAGCAGTTCTTC CATSQRGAYNEQFF
. TRBD1 TRBJ1-2 TRBV6-2/TRBV6-3 TGTGCCAGCAGTTACCCCCAGGACAGGGTCGGCTACACCTTC CASSYPQDRVGYTF
. . TRBJ1-3 TRBV28 TGTGCCAGCAGTTCCCCGGGACAAAGCTCTGGAAACACCATATATTTT CASSSPGQSSGNTIYF
few . TRBJ1-5 TRBV5-6 TGTGCCAGCAGCGCGGGGTCGCCCCAGCATTTT CASSAGSPQHF
. TRBD2 TRBJ2-2 TRBV6-6 TGTGCCAGCAGGGGACTAGACACCGGGGAGCTGTTTTTT CASRGLDTGELFF
. . TRBJ1-4 TRBV9 TGTGCCAGCAGCGTAGCTACGACAGGACATAATGAAAAACTGTTTTTT CASSVATTGHNEKLFF
. . TRBJ1-2 TRBV18 TGTGCCAGCTCACCACCGGACAGCCTATCTCTTGGCTACACCTTC CASSPPDSLSLGYTF
once TRBD2 TRBJ2-2 TRBV4-2 TGTGCCAGCAGCCAAAGGCGGGAGTTATCGAACACCGGGGAGCTGTTTTTT CASSQRRELSNTGELFF
few TRBD2 TRBJ2-2 TRBV28 TGTGCCAGCAGTCAAATCGGACTAGCGGGAGGAACCGGGGAGCTGTTTTTT CASSQIGLAGGTGELFF
once TRBD1 TRBJ2-1 TRBV6-5 TGTGCCAGCAGCCCGGGGACAGGGGTTGTAAATGAGCAGTTCTTC CASSPGTGVVNEQFF
. . TRBJ2-7 TRBV11-2 TGTGCCAGCAGATTTTCCGGGACAAGCTACGAGCAGTACTTC CASRFSGTSYEQYF
. TRBD1 TRBJ1-5 TRBV19 TGTGCCAGTAGTACGAGGACAGGGGTAGTTCAGCCCCAGCATTTT CASSTRTGVVQPQHF
. TRBD2 TRBJ2-3 TRBV3-1/TRBV3-2 TGTGCCAGCAGCCAACGACTAGCGGGGGGAACGACAGATACGCAGTATTTT CASSQRLAGGTTDTQYF
. . TRBJ1-5 TRBV7-9 TGTGCCAGCAGCGTAGGGCGAGGTCAGCCCCAGCATTTT CASSVGRGQPQHF
. . TRBJ2-3 TRBV21-1 TGTGCCAGCAGCGAGGACGCGAACGACAAGTATTTT CASSEDANDKYF
. TRBD1 TRBJ1-5 TRBV2 TGTGCCAGCTCCGGGACAGCAAATAGCAATCAGCCCCAGCATTTT CASSGTANSNQPQHF
. TRBD1 TRBJ1-5 TRBV18 TGTGCCAGCTCATCAAATACACAGGGGGCGAGGAAGCCCCAGCATTTT CASSSNTQGARKPQHF
. . TRBJ1-2 TRBV18 TGTGCCAGCTCACCACCCCACCCGGCAGGGGCTCGAGGGTCCTTC CASSPPHPAGARGSF
. . TRBJ2-3 TRBV7-2 TGTGCCAGCAGCTCATTAGATACGCAGTATTTT CASSSLDTQYF
. TRBD1 TRBJ2-3 TRBV2 TGTGCCAGCAGTCTACAGGGGGCTGTAAGCACAGATACGCAGTATTTT CASSLQGAVSTDTQYF
. . TRBJ1-1 TRBV5-1 TGCGCCAGCAGCGGGACAACTACTGAAGCTTTCTTT CASSGTTTEAFF
. . TRBJ2-1 TRBV6-6 TGTGCCAGCGTGGACCGAGCGGTCTCCTACAATGAGCAGTTCTTC CASVDRAVSYNEQFF
many . TRBJ2-1 TRBV30 TGTGCCTGCGGTACTAGTGTTCAGGTGGGTGAGCAGTTCTTC CACGTSVQVGEQFF
. TRBD2 TRBJ2-3 TRBV11-2 TGTGCCAGCAGCTTAGGACTAGCGGGCATCACAGATACGCAGTATTTT CASSLGLAGITDTQYF
few . TRBJ2-1 TRBV6-5 TGTGCCAGCAGTCCAGACTACAATGAGCAGTTCTTC CASSPDYNEQFF
. TRBD1 TRBJ1-1 TRBV5-1 TGCGCCAGCAGCTTCGGGACAGGGAACACTGAAGCTTTCTTT CASSFGTGNTEAFF
once . TRBJ1-2 TRBV5-1 TGCGCCAGCAGCTTGGCGGGGTTGGTGGACTATGGCTACACCTTC CASSLAGLVDYGYTF
. . TRBJ2-2 TRBV10-2 TGCGCCAGCAAGGGTCTGTCGACAGCAACGAACACCGGGGAGCTGTTTTTT CASKGLSTATNTGELFF
. TRBD1 TRBJ1-6 TRBV7-3 TGTGCCAGCAGCTTCGGACAGGATTCACCCCTCCACTTT CASSFGQDSPLHF
. TRBD1 TRBJ1-1 TRBV19 TGTGCCACCCGATTGTCCTTCAGAGGGGGCGAGGCTTTCTTT CATRLSFRGGEAFF
. . TRBJ1-6 TRBV19 TGTGCCAGTAGTATCGCGGAATGGAATTCACCCCTCCACTTT CASSIAEWNSPLHF
. TRBD2 TRBJ2-5 TRBV9 TGTGCCAGCAGCGTAGATGCGGGGGGGCAAGAGACCCAGTACTTC CASSVDAGGQETQYF
. . TRBJ1-1 TRBV19 TGTGCCACCGCGAGCCACCCCATGAACACTGAAGCTTTCTTT CATASHPMNTEAFF
. . TRBJ1-5 TRBV27 TGTGCCAGCAGTCCACAGGGTCCCGTGAATCAGCCCCAGCATTTT CASSPQGPVNQPQHF
. . TRBJ2-6 TRBV11-2 TGTGCCAGCAGCTCGCCGGCTTACGGGGCCAACGTCCTGACTTTC CASSSPAYGANVLTF
. . TRBJ2-5 TRBV29-1 TGCAGCACCAGGATGGTTGCCGAGACCCAGTACTTC CSTRMVAETQYF
. . TRBJ2-2 TRBV3-1/TRBV3-2 TGTGCCAGCAGCCAAAGGGGGAGTACCGGGGAGCTGTTTTTT CASSQRGSTGELFF
. . TRBJ2-3 TRBV5-8 TGTGCCAGCAGCCCTCGAGGGCGAACCACAGATACGCAGTATTTT CASSPRGRTTDTQYF
. TRBD2 TRBJ2-1 TRBV6-1 TGTGCCAGCAGCTCCGGACTAGCCGATGAGCAGTTCTTC CASSSGLADEQFF
. . TRBJ2-1 TRBV5-1 TGCGCCAGCAGCTTAGCGTTGGGTGAGCAGTTCTTC CASSLALGEQFF
. . TRBJ2-7 TRBV15 TGTGCCACCAGCTCCTTTGGGGCGAGTCGCTACGAGCAGTACTTC CATSSFGASRYEQYF